This T cell receptor (beta chain) was sequenced during a study of T-cell reconstitution after alpha-beta-depleted transplantation in children. A remark on this clonotype: Its target is unknown.

Whole-study results and caveats: Where alpha-beta T cells came from about two months after transplant was reportedly several hundred expanded graft clones. Diversity and T-cell counts at one year after transplant derived mostly from new T cells.

Molecular barcoding with unique molecular identifiers was used for the TCRbeta library. TCRdb fed the PCR reads into MiXCR, producing one record per CDR3 protein. Of hundreds of thousands of distinct CDR3 sequences in the sample, 13% are singletons; the top ten hold about 2.2%. CDR3 length: 18 amino acids. Per the germline V gene, CDR1 is SGHAT and CDR2 is FQNNGV. V lost 5 bases to trimming and J lost 0 bases; unmatched junction nucleotides: 10. The specimen was PBMCs, mostly from graft donor cells, collected 360 days after TCRalphabeta/CD19-depleted stem cell transplant. This TCR came from a male patient aged 5 to 17 who had a stem cell transplant for acute myeloid leukemia, so the T cells may come from the graft donor. The V and J genes are TRBV11-2 and TRBJ2-4; TRBD2 matches 10 bases. The CDR3 sequence: CASSPPLAGTLAKNIQYF. For the CDR3, the DNA is TGTGCCAGCAGCCCCCCACTAGCGGGAACTCTAGCCAAAAACATTCAGTACTTC.